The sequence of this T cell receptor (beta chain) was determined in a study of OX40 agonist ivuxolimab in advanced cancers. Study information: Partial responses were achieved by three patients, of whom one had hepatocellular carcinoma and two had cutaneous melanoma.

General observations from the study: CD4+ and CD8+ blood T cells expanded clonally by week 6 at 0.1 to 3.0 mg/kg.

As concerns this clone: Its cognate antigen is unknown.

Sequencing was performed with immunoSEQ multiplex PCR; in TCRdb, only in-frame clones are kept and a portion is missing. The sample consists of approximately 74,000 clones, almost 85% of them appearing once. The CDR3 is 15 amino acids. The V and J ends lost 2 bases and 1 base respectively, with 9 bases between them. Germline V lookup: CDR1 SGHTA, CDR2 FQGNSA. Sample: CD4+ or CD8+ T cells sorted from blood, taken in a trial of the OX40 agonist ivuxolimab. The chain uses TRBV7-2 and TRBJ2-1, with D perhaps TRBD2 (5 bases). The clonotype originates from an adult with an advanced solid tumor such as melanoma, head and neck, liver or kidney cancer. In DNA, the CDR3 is TGTGCCAGCAGCTTACAATGGGAGTCCTACAATGAGCAGTTCTTC. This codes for CASSLQWESYNEQFF. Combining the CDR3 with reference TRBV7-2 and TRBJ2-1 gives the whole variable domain GAGVSQSPSNKVTEKGKDVELRCDPISGHTALYWYRQSLGQGLEFLIYFQGNSAPDKSGLPSDRFSAERTGGSVSTLTIQRTQQEDSAVYLCASSLQWESYNEQFFGPGTRLTVL.